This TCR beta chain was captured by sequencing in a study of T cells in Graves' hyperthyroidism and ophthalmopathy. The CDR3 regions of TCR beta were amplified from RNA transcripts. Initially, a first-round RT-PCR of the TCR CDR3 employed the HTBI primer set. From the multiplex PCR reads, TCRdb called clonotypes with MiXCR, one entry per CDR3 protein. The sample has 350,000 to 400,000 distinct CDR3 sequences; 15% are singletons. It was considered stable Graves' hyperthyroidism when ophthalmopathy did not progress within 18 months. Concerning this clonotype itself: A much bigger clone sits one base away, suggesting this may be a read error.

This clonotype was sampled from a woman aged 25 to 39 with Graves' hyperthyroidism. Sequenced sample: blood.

The CDR3 nucleotides read TGTACCAGCAGTGAACTAGCGGGGAACACAGATACGCAGTATTTT. Its protein product is CTSSELAGNTDTQYF. The chain links TRBV2 to TRBJ2-3; 10 bases agree with TRBD2. There are 15 residues in the CDR3. Germline lookup yields CDR1 SNHLY and CDR2 FYNNEI.